This T cell receptor (beta chain) comes out of a study of PD-L1 blockade in urothelial cancer. Study-level information: Analysis of the blood was performed 3 weeks (second dose) and 6 weeks after treatment start.

Each PCR reaction had synthetic TCR analog templates spiked into it. Assay used: immunoSEQ multiplex PCR; TCRdb lists only in-frame clones, some missing. Here the sample spans about 70,000 clones, roughly 90% being singletons. Whole-study results and caveats: Pretreatment TCR clonality in blood under the median foretold superior survival.

This sample's time point: pretreatment peripheral blood. Comments on this clone: Its target is not known.

The germline V gene encodes CDR1 MRHNA and CDR2 SNTAGT. The CDR3 runs 16 residues. The junction had 6 bases not matched to a gene; V was cut back by 5 bases and J by 5 bases. The sample was PBMCs, taken around atezolizumab (anti-PD-L1) treatment. The chain carries TRBV6-4 and TRBJ2-3; 14 bases line up with TRBD2. The receptor was isolated from a man aged 65 to 79 with urothelial cancer. The CDR3 sequence: CASSHGTSGRRDTQYF. CDR3 bases: TGTGCCAGCAGTCATGGGACTAGCGGGAGAAGAGATACGCAGTATTTT.